The next 10 T cell receptor beta chains were all read from a single sample in a study of metastatic and nonmetastatic thyroid tumors. No patient received treatment before thyroid surgery. TCRdb re-processed the PCR reads through MiXCR. Here the sample spans approximately 17,000 clones, about 15% being singletons. The sequencing sample was made of blood. Receptor source: a male donor with papillary thyroid cancer or a benign thyroid nodule (not recorded which). Some clones in this sample may be carry-over from other donors' samples.

This clone was seen at least ten times. This rearrangement joins TRBV6-1 to TRBJ2-5, with 9 nucleotides matching TRBD2. This CDR3 has 16 amino acids. V lost 3 bases, J lost 4 bases, and 9 bases stayed unmatched. Germline CDR1 reads MNHNS; CDR2 reads SASEGT. CDR3 in amino acids: CASSETSGGGLETQYF. CDR3 nucleotide sequence: TGTGCCAGCAGTGAGACTAGCGGAGGGGGTTTAGAGACCCAGTACTTC.

This clone was counted many times. It may be a read error: a sequence one base away is much more abundant. The chain has TRBV20-1 and TRBJ2-1, with D uncertain. Germline V gene data show CDR1 as DFQATT and CDR2 as SNEGSKA (reference sequence). The CDR3 runs 12 residues. CDR3 region: CSFSAMGNEQLF. The CDR3 DNA sequence: TGCAGTTTCTCGGCTATGGGCAATGAGCAGCTCTTC.

Ten or more counts support this clone. This chain connects TRBV7-9 to TRBJ1-1, with D possibly being TRBD1 (6 bases). Germline V gene lookup returns CDR1 SEHNR and CDR2 FQNEAQ (reference sequence). This CDR3 is built from 15 residues. V was shortened by 2 bases and J by 0 bases, with 10 bases between the two germline ends. The CDR3 sequence: CASSLSGAMNTEAFF. For the CDR3, the DNA is TGTGCCAGCAGCTTATCAGGGGCTATGAACACTGAAGCTTTCTTT. Full variable domain (outside the CDR3, taken from reference TRBV7-9 and TRBJ1-1): DTGVSQNPRHKITKRGQNVTFRCDPISEHNRLYWYRQTLGQGPEFLTYFQNEAQLEKSRLLSDRFSAERPKGSFSTLEIQRTEQGDSAMYLCASSLSGAMNTEAFFGQGTRLTVV.

At least ten counts were recorded for this clone. The chain employs TRBV30 and TRBJ1-1; D gene ambiguous. Trimming removed 7 bases at V and 7 bases at J, with 10 bases between. In germline, CDR1 is GTSNPN, CDR2 SVGIG (reference sequence). This CDR3 has 10 residues. The CDR3 is CALVVGEAFF. DNA for the CDR3: TGTGCCTTAGTGGTGGGTGAAGCTTTCTTT.

This clone was observed many times. The chain carries TRBV5-4 and TRBJ1-2; D call uncertain. V was clipped by 5 bases and J by 8 bases, with 13 bases between them. The CDR3 covers 12 residues. Germline loops: CDR1 SGHNT, CDR2 YYREEE (reference sequence). CDR3 DNA sequence: TGTGCCAGCAGTACGGACCCGGGAGGCTACACCTTC. This sequence encodes CASSTDPGGYTF.

This clone was observed a few times. The rearrangement joins TRBV2 to TRBJ1-1; D call uncertain. CDR3 length: 14 residues. V lost 7 bases to trimming and J lost 4 bases, with 16 bases between them. CDR1 is SNHLY, CDR2 FYNNEI, per germline. CDR3: CASIYQLQCTEAFF. The CDR3 DNA reads as TGTGCCAGCATTTACCAGCTACAGTGCACTGAAGCTTTCTTT.

This clone was counted at least ten times. This sample includes further DNA sequences coding for the same CDR3. The CDR3 DNA reads TGCAGTGCCGGCCCTAGCGGGAGCTCCTACGAGCAGTACTTC. This translates into CSAGPSGSSYEQYF. The chain employs TRBV20-1 and TRBJ2-7; 10 positions match TRBD2. The length of the CDR3 is 14 residues. The germline CDR1 and CDR2 sequences are DFQATT and SNEGSKA (reference sequence). V was pared by 6 bases and J by 0 bases, with 5 bases of the junction left unmatched.

In this sample, this clone turned up many times. One end of the junction fails to match germline, which may point to a read error. The V gene is TRBV7-7, the J gene TRBJ2-1; D possibly corresponds to TRBD1 (5 bases). This CDR3 is 14 amino acids long. CDR1 is SSHAT and CDR2 is FNYEAQ in the germline V gene (reference sequence). The DNA of the CDR3 is TGTGCTAGCAGTCCTGACAGAAGCCACAATGAGCAGTTCTTC. Translation: CASSPDRSHNEQFF. Looking up the rest from reference TRBV7-7 and TRBJ2-1 gives the full variable domain: GAGVSQSPRYKVTKRGQDVTLRCDPISSHATLYWYQQALGQGPEFLTYFNYEAQPDKSGLPSDRFSAERPEGSISTLTIQRTEQRDSAMYRCASSPDRSHNEQFFGPGTRLTVL.

This clone appeared many times. The chain recombines TRBV20-1 with TRBJ2-3; 10 positions match TRBD2. Trimming cost V 4 bases and J 4 bases; bases outside gene matches: 5. The CDR3 runs 14 residues. Per germline, CDR1 DFQATT and CDR2 SNEGSKA (reference sequence). The CDR3 loop reads CSAKLAGLADTQYF. The CDR3 DNA reads TGCAGTGCTAAACTAGCGGGATTGGCAGATACGCAGTATTTT.

This clone was counted ten times or more. The rearrangement joins TRBV20-1 to TRBJ2-3; TRBD2 aligns across 8 bases. Losses at the gene ends were 1 base for V and 4 bases for J; bases not matched to a gene: 4. The CDR3 covers 14 residues. Germline-derived CDR1 and CDR2 are DFQATT and SNEGSKA (reference sequence). This CDR3 reads CSARAGREADTQYF. The CDR3 DNA is TGCAGTGCTAGAGCCGGGAGGGAGGCAGATACGCAGTATTTT.